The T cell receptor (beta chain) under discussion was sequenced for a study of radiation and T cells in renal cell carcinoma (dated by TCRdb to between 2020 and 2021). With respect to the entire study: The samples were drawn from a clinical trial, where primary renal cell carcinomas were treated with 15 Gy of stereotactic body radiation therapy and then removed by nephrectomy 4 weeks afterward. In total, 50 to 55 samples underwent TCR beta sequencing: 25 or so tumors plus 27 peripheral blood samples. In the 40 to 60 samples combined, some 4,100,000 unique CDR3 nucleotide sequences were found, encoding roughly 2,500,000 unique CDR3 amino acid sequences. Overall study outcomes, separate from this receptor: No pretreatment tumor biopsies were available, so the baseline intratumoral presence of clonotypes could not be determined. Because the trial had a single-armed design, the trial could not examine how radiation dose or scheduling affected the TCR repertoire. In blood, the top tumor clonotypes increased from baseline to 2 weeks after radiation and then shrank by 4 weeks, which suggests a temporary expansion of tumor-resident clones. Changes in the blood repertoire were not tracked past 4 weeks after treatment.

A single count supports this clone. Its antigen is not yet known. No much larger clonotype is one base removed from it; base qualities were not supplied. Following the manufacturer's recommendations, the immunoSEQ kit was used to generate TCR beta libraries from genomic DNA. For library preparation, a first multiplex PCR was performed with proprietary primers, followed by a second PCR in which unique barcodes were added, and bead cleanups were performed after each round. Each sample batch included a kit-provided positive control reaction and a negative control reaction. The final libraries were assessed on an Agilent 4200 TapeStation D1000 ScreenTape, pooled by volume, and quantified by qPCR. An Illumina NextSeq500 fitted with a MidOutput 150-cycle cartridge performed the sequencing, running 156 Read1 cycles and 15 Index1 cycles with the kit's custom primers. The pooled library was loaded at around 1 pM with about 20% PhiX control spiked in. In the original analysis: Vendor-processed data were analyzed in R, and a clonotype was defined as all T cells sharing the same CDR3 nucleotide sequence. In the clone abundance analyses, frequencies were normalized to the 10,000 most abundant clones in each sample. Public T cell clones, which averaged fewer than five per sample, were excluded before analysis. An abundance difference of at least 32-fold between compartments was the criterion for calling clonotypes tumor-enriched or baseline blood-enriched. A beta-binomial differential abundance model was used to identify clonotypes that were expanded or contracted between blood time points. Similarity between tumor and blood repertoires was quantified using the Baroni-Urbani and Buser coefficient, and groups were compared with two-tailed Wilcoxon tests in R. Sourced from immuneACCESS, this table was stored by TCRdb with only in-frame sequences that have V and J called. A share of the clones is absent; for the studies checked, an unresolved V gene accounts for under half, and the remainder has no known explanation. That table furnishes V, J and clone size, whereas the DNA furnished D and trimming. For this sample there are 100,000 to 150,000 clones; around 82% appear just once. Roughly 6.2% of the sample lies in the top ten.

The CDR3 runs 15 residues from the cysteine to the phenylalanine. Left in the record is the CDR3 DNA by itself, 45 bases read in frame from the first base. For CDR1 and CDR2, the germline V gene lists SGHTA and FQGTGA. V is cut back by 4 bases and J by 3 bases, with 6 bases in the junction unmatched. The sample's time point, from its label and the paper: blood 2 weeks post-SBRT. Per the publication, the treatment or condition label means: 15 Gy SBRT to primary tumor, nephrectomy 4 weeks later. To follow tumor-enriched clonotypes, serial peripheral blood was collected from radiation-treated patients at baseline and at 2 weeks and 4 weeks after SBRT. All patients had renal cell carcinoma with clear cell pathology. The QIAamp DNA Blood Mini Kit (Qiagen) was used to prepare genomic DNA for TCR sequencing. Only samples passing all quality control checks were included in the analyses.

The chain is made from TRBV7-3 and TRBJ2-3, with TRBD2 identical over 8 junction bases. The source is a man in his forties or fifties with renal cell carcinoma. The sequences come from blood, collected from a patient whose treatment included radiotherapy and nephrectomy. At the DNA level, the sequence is TGTGCCAGCAGCTCCGGGGGGGCCGGTACAGATACGCAGTATTTT. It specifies CASSSGGAGTDTQYF. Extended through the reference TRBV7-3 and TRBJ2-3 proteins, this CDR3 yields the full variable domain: GAGVSQTPSNKVTEKGKYVELRCDPISGHTALYWYRQSLGQGPEFLIYFQGTGAADDSGLPNDRFFAVRPEGSVSTLKIQRTERGDSAVYLCASSSGGAGTDTQYFGPGTRLTVL.